This TCR beta chain was documented in a study of blood T cell repertoires in COVID-19 (dated by TCRdb to 2018 to 2020). Notes on the research overall: Collaborator samples came from the United States, Italy and Spain and covered acute and convalescent phases of COVID-19. Samples were obtained from the ongoing ImmuneRACE study (first 160 participants) and from some 1,200 subjects provided by 6 global collaborators. The material from the prospective study consisted of cDNA or gDNA derived from T cells, B-cell-depleted T cells, or PBMCs. HLA class I and class II types, where available, came from metadata supplied by the sample provider rather than from assay-based typing. Sample metadata almost always included a de-identified subject ID, COVID-19 status, age in years and sex. The repertoires were released in a freely available public database intended as a resource for research on the immune response to SARS-CoV-2. Deeply sampled blood TCRbeta repertoires from subjects exposed to, actively infected with, or recovered from COVID-19 were included in the dataset.

Worth noting for this clone: The target of this receptor is not known. The input lacks base qualities; no much larger clone sits a single base away.

V is reduced by 0 bases and J by 5 bases, leaving a spacing of 3 bases between them. Reading from cysteine to phenylalanine, the CDR3 counts 11 amino acids. CDR3 DNA only is kept here, 33 bases in frame from base 1. CDR1 and CDR2 are drawn from the germline V gene: SGHDT, YYEEEE. What the work shows at the level of the full study, not this receptor alone: How much clinical and demographic metadata was included differed by source and by participant, and the metadata was provided uncurated.

TCRbeta CDR3 regions were amplified from genomic DNA by means of the immunoSEQ Assay, a bias-controlled multiplex PCR. In the authors' own workflow: Nucleated cell counts per sample were estimated from amplification of reference gene primers within the assay. Sequence reads were collapsed and filtered to measure the absolute abundance of every unique TCRbeta CDR3 rearrangement. For each sample, productive Simpson clonality was calculated as the square root of Simpson's diversity index across productive rearrangements. The table was pulled from immuneACCESS by TCRdb, which kept in-frame rearrangements only. Such tables lose some clones; where checked, under half of the loss comes from unresolved V genes, and the rest has no known cause. The V and J calls and clone size were taken over from that table, and D and trimming were inferred from the DNA. Across this sample there are 250,000 to 300,000 clones, with about nine tenths seen only once. The ten most abundant clones make up around 2.1% of the sample.

Each collaborating institution followed its own protocols to collect whole blood in K2EDTA tubes. For TCRbeta analysis, collaborators shipped samples as frozen whole blood, isolated PBMCs, or DNA extracted from either of those sample types. This chain is built from TRBV5-6 and TRBJ2-7, with the D segment identity uncertain. The specimen was peripheral blood. The receptor was derived from a man aged 50 to 59 with acute or convalescent COVID-19. The CDR3 loop reads CASSLANEQYF. The base sequence is TGTGCCAGCAGCTTGGCCAACGAGCAGTACTTC. With the portions outside the CDR3 filled from the reference TRBV5-6 and TRBJ2-7 genes, the complete variable region becomes DAGVTQSPTHLIKTRGQQVTLRCSPKSGHDTVSWYQQALGQGPQFIFQYYEEEERQRGNFPDRFSGHQFPNYSSELNVNALLLGDSALYLCASSLANEQYFGPGTRLTVT.